This T cell receptor (beta chain) was found in a study of Ad26.COV2.S vaccination and SARS-CoV-2 variants. The assay was immunoSEQ multiplex PCR, and TCRdb's table has in-frame clones only and misses some. The sample lists 300,000 to 500,000 clones, around 85% seen once, with more than 3% in the top ten. Treatment specified: around 19 received Ad26.COV2.S at low or high dose, single or two shots; 5 received placebo; per-sample allocation not given. After the first vaccine or placebo injection, samples were drawn on day 63. The CDR3 loop spans 12 amino acids. Germline V gene lookup returns CDR1 GTSNPN and CDR2 SVGIG (reference sequence). Trimming removed 2 bases from V and 8 bases from J, with 9 bases in between.

The source is a person between 18 and 65 years old who received the Ad26.COV2.S COVID-19 vaccine or a placebo. Sequenced material: peripheral blood, taken in a trial of Ad26.COV2.S vaccine versus placebo. V usage is TRBV30 and J usage is TRBJ1-4; no clear D gene. The CDR3 sequence: CAWSIKTEKLFF. In DNA, the CDR3 is TGTGCCTGGAGTATAAAGACCGAAAAACTGTTTTTT. The full variable domain, rest sourced from reference TRBV30 and TRBJ1-4, is SQTIHQWPATLVQPVGSPLSLECTVEGTSNPNLYWYRQAAGRGLQLLFYSVGIGQISSEVPQNLSASRPQDRQFILSSKKLLLSDSGFYLCAWSIKTEKLFFGSGTQLSVL.